Listed below are T cell receptor beta chains from one sample, sequenced in a study of T cell responses to AZD1222 COVID-19 vaccine. The table came from immunoSEQ multiplex PCR; TCRdb's copy has only in-frame clones and leaves some out. The repertoire holds fewer than 200,000 clones, about nine tenths seen once, with more than 3.5% in the top ten. The sample consisted of peripheral blood, taken 28 days after the second dose of the MenACWY control vaccine. These receptors came from an adult who received the MenACWY meningococcal vaccine as a control. Both conserved end residues are part of each CDR3. D genes are given only for firm matches. The size entry is marked missing in some rows and otherwise reads once, few, many or a size class.

size	D	J	V	CDR3	DNA
once	TRBD2	TRBJ2-3	TRBV15	CATSRERGLAGGSDTQYF	TGTGCCACCAGCCGAGAGAGGGGACTAGCGGGAGGGTCAGATACGCAGTATTTT
few	-	TRBJ1-1	TRBV30	CAWGVGGTEAFF	TGTGCCTGGGGGGTGGGTGGCACTGAAGCTTTCTTT
-	-	TRBJ1-1	TRBV7-9	CASSPTSRRLTEAFF	TGTGCCAGCAGCCCGACGTCACGTAGGCTAACTGAAGCTTTCTTT
-	TRBD2	TRBJ2-2	TRBV5-4	CASSLGPNGRAAGELFF	TGTGCCAGCAGCTTGGGGCCCAACGGGAGGGCCGCCGGGGAGCTGTTTTTT
-	-	TRBJ1-1	TRBV7-9	CASSLRGTDEAFF	TGTGCCAGCAGCTTAAGGGGCACAGATGAAGCTTTCTTT
-	-	TRBJ2-7	TRBV3-1/TRBV3-2	CALARRYSYEQYF	TGTGCTTTGGCCCGAAGGTATTCCTACGAGCAGTACTTC
-	-	TRBJ1-1	TRBV24-1	CATSDEQGAEAFF	TGTGCCACCAGTGATGAACAGGGAGCTGAAGCTTTCTTT
few	-	TRBJ2-3	TRBV15	CATSRDEPASTDTQYF	TGTGCCACCAGCAGAGATGAACCCGCTAGCACAGATACGCAGTATTTT
-	-	TRBJ1-5	TRBV6-5	CASSAGTDSNQPQHF	TGTGCCAGCAGCGCCGGGACGGATAGCAATCAGCCCCAGCATTTT
few	-	TRBJ1-5	TRBV12-3/TRBV12-4	CASSLNQPQHF	TGTGCCAGCAGTCTGAATCAGCCCCAGCATTTT
-	-	TRBJ2-5	TRBV18	CASSGGSLEETQYF	TGTGCCAGCTCGGGGGGAAGTCTCGAGGAGACCCAGTACTTC
-	-	TRBJ2-5	TRBV5-1	CASSLIGASQETQYF	TGCGCCAGCAGCTTGATTGGCGCCAGTCAAGAGACCCAGTACTTC
once	-	TRBJ1-3	TRBV9	CASSVQSSGNTIYF	TGTGCCAGCAGCGTACAGAGCTCTGGAAACACCATATATTTT
-	-	TRBJ2-2	TRBV7-8	CASSLTHIEGELFF	TGTGCCAGCAGCTTAACCCACATTGAGGGGGAGCTGTTTTTT
-	-	TRBJ1-1	TRBV4-2	CASSQDRQGATEAFF	TGTGCCAGCAGCCAAGACCGCCAGGGAGCCACTGAAGCTTTCTTT
-	TRBD2	TRBJ2-1	TRBV11-2	CASSFRSGSNEQFF	TGTGCCAGCAGCTTTAGGAGCGGGAGCAATGAGCAGTTCTTC
-	-	TRBJ1-3	TRBV11-2	CASSTGNTIYF	TGTGCCAGCAGCACAGGAAACACCATATATTTT
-	-	TRBJ1-2	TRBV18	CASSHDYGYTF	TGTGCCAGCTCACATGACTATGGCTACACCTTC
-	TRBD2	TRBJ2-5	TRBV27	CASRADGRKEETQYF	TGTGCCAGCAGAGCTGACGGGAGGAAAGAAGAGACCCAGTACTTC
-	-	TRBJ2-3	TRBV19	CASSGIELRADTQYF	TGTGCCAGTAGCGGGATTGAGCTTCGGGCAGATACGCAGTATTTT
-	TRBD1	TRBJ1-6	TRBV6-2/TRBV6-3	CASSLTGVSPLHF	TGTGCCAGCAGTTTGACAGGGGTTTCACCCCTCCACTTT
-	-	TRBJ2-7	TRBV27	CASSQTLSEQYF	TGTGCCAGCAGCCAGACCCTCTCCGAGCAGTACTTC
few	-	TRBJ1-4	TRBV10-3	CAISEKTATNEKLFF	TGTGCCATCAGTGAGAAGACCGCAACTAATGAAAAACTGTTTTTT
-	TRBD1	TRBJ1-4	TRBV7-2	CASSPPGQGGGMKGKLFF	TGTGCCAGCAGCCCGCCGGGACAGGGTGGAGGAATGAAGGGAAAACTGTTTTTT
-	-	TRBJ2-5	TRBV5-6	CASSLKGKETQYF	TGTGCCAGCAGCTTGAAGGGAAAAGAGACCCAGTACTTC
-	-	TRBJ2-2	TRBV5-6	CASSPGWYDTGELFF	TGTGCCAGCAGCCCAGGCTGGTATGACACCGGGGAGCTGTTTTTT
-	-	TRBJ2-1	TRBV12-3/TRBV12-4	CASRSEGGQRQFF	TGTGCCAGCAGAAGTGAGGGAGGCCAGAGGCAGTTCTTC
once	-	TRBJ2-5	TRBV25-1	CASSEVGKETQYF	TGTGCCAGCAGTGAAGTGGGGAAAGAGACCCAGTACTTC
-	-	TRBJ1-2	TRBV18	CASSPPAVANYGYTF	TGTGCCAGCTCACCACCGGCAGTTGCTAACTATGGCTACACCTTC
-	TRBD2	TRBJ2-7	TRBV29-1	CSVVSLAGYEQYF	TGCAGCGTTGTGTCGCTAGCGGGTTACGAGCAGTACTTC
-	-	TRBJ2-5	TRBV7-3	CASSLTMWETQYF	TGTGCCAGCAGCTTAACTATGTGGGAGACCCAGTACTTC
-	-	TRBJ2-3	TRBV7-2	CASRPGHSLSTDTQYF	TGTGCCAGCAGACCTGGACACTCTTTGAGCACAGATACGCAGTATTTT
-	-	TRBJ1-5	TRBV19	CASSIVLRGNQPQHF	TGTGCCAGTAGTATAGTACTTAGGGGCAATCAGCCCCAGCATTTT
once	-	TRBJ2-3	TRBV10-1	CASSETPGPDTQYF	TGCGCCAGCAGTGAAACTCCTGGGCCAGATACGCAGTATTTT
-	-	TRBJ2-2	TRBV28	CASRPGNPSTGELFF	TGTGCCAGCAGGCCCGGGAACCCAAGCACCGGGGAGCTGTTTTTT
-	TRBD1	TRBJ2-5	TRBV5-1	CATNKGQGEETQYF	TGCGCCACGAATAAGGGGCAGGGGGAAGAGACCCAGTACTTC
-	-	TRBJ1-6	TRBV6-5	CASSRPGYNSPLHF	TGTGCCAGCAGTCGCCCGGGATATAATTCACCCCTCCACTTT
-	TRBD1	TRBJ2-7	TRBV29-1	CSVRQGRIEQYF	TGCAGCGTCCGACAGGGACGAATCGAGCAGTACTTC
-	TRBD1	TRBJ1-5	TRBV7-9	CASSTTGGGQPQHF	TGTGCCAGCAGCACAACAGGGGGCGGCCAGCCCCAGCATTTT
-	TRBD2	TRBJ2-2	TRBV18	CASSPLPAGTNTGELFF	TGTGCCAGCTCACCACTCCCAGCGGGGACGAACACCGGGGAGCTGTTTTTT
-	TRBD1	TRBJ2-1	TRBV24-1	CATSDLHTRGLYNEQFF	TGTGCCACCAGTGATTTGCACACCAGGGGGCTCTACAATGAGCAGTTCTTC
-	-	TRBJ1-3	TRBV18	CASSPGQGRNTIYF	TGTGCCAGCTCACCGGGGCAGGGCCGAAACACCATATATTTT
-	-	TRBJ2-4	TRBV7-3	CASSLSADVAKNIQYF	TGTGCCAGCAGCTTATCGGCGGACGTAGCCAAAAACATTCAGTACTTC
few	TRBD2	TRBJ2-3	TRBV28	CASSFSAGGDTQYF	TGTGCCAGCAGTTTTTCGGCGGGAGGGGATACGCAGTATTTT
-	TRBD2	TRBJ2-5	TRBV2	CASRGTSGQETQYF	TGTGCCAGCAGGGGGACTAGCGGACAAGAGACCCAGTACTTC
-	TRBD1	TRBJ2-3	TRBV5-1	CASSLDRGMHTDTQYF	TGCGCCAGCAGCTTGGACAGGGGTATGCACACAGATACGCAGTATTTT
-	-	TRBJ1-5	TRBV6-5	CASSPGASQPQHF	TGTGCCAGCAGTCCGGGGGCAAGTCAGCCCCAGCATTTT
-	-	TRBJ2-2	TRBV14	CASSQGRPGELFF	TGTGCCAGCAGCCAGGGGCGACCCGGGGAGCTGTTTTTT
-	-	TRBJ1-3	TRBV7-2	CASSTGQGNTIYF	TGTGCCAGCAGCACAGGACAGGGAAACACCATATATTTT
-	-	TRBJ1-3	TRBV27	CASRAEPLSGNTIYF	TGTGCCAGCAGAGCGGAACCTCTTTCGGGAAACACCATATATTTT
-	-	TRBJ1-1	TRBV6-5	CASVPLMNTEAFF	TGTGCCAGCGTACCACTCATGAACACTGAAGCTTTCTTT